These 32 T cell receptor beta chains were all obtained from the same sample, sequenced in a study of shared clonotypes between healthy human individuals. Generated by immunoSEQ multiplex PCR, the TCRdb table keeps only in-frame clones and is missing some. The table has over a million clones, more than 65% seen once. Sequencing was done on a sample of memory CD4+ T cells sorted from blood. This sample's subset: CD45RA-negative fraction. These receptors all come from a man between 18 and 35 years old in good health.

This clone was seen at least ten times. The chain joins TRBV5-1 to TRBJ2-5; the match to TRBD1 covers 8 bases. This CDR3 region has 15 residues. V trimming: 4 bases; J trimming: 4 bases; junction bases outside the gene matches: 9. Per the germline V gene, CDR1 is SGHRS and CDR2 is YFSETQ. The CDR3 here is CASSPRTGFGETQYF. The CDR3, as DNA: TGCGCCAGCAGCCCGAGGACAGGGTTTGGAGAGACCCAGTACTTC. The full variable domain, completed using reference TRBV5-1 and TRBJ2-5, is KAGVTQTPRYLIKTRGQQVTLSCSPISGHRSVSWYQQTPGQGLQFLFEYFSETQRNKGNFPGRFSGRQFSNSRSEMNVSTLELGDSALYLCASSPRTGFGETQYFGPGTRLLVL.

J is TRBJ1-5 and V is TRBV7-9; maybe TRBD1 (6 bases). Deletions cut 6 bases from V and 7 bases from J, with 10 bases between. Germline lookup yields CDR1 SEHNR and CDR2 FQNEAQ (reference sequence). This CDR3 contains 12 residues. CDR3 nucleotides: TGTGCCAGCAGTACAGGGTACCAGCCCCAGCATTTT. This codes for CASSTGYQPQHF.

The rearrangement links TRBV7-9 to TRBJ1-6, with D perhaps TRBD1 (5 bases). This CDR3 contains 14 residues. Trimming pared 5 bases from V and 7 bases from J, leaving 12 bases between. Germline loops: CDR1 SEHNR, CDR2 FQNEAQ (reference sequence). The CDR3 nucleotides are TGTGCCAGCAGCCTGGGGCGGGGGAATTCACCCCTCCACTTT. This sequence encodes CASSLGRGNSPLHF. The whole variable domain, remainder taken from reference TRBV7-9 and TRBJ1-6, is DTGVSQNPRHKITKRGQNVTFRCDPISEHNRLYWYRQTLGQGPEFLTYFQNEAQLEKSRLLSDRFSAERPKGSFSTLEIQRTEQGDSAMYLCASSLGRGNSPLHFGNGTRLTVT.

V and J are TRBV19 and TRBJ2-1; 10 nucleotides line up with TRBD2. This CDR3 is 14 amino acids long. Germline V gives CDR1 LNHDA, CDR2 SQIVND (reference sequence). V lost 8 bases to trimming and J lost 7 bases; unmatched junction nucleotides: 8. The CDR3 region has the DNA TGTGCCAGTGGTTCTAGCGGGAGAACTAATGAGCAGTTCTTC. Protein product: CASGSSGRTNEQFF.

The chain carries TRBV5-3 and TRBJ2-7, with TRBD1 identical over 7 bases. TRBV5-3 is treated as an ORF (open reading frame) with a function not yet certain. V lost 0 bases to trimming and J lost 1 base; unmatched junction nucleotides: 7. The CDR3 runs 16 residues. CDR3 loop: CARSLETGTESYEQYF. In DNA form, the CDR3 reads TGTGCCAGAAGCTTGGAGACCGGGACAGAGTCCTACGAGCAGTACTTC.

This clone was detected only once. The chain links TRBV28 to TRBJ1-2; D not resolved. Germline CDR1 is MDHEN and CDR2 is SYDVKM. CDR3 length equals 13 residues. With 2 bases removed from V and 5 bases from J, the gap between germline ends came to 9 bases. The CDR3 region has the DNA TGTGCCAGCAGTTTAGAGGGTCGGTATGGCTACACCTTC. Protein sequence: CASSLEGRYGYTF.

The genes are TRBV28 and TRBJ2-1, with TRBD1 matching 11 bases. The CDR3 runs to 15 residues. The germline gives CDR1 MDHEN, CDR2 SYDVKM. The V segment lost 6 bases and the J segment 8 bases; nucleotides outside the gene matches: 9. In DNA form, the CDR3 reads TGTGCCAGCAGCACCGGACAGGGGGCATGGCATGAGCAGTTCTTC. Translating it yields CASSTGQGAWHEQFF.

The chain uses TRBV6-1 and TRBJ1-1, with a weak D call TRBD1 (6 bases). This CDR3 comprises 13 residues. The germline CDR1 and CDR2 sequences are MNHNS and SASEGT. With 11 bases removed from V and 0 bases from J, the gap between germline ends came to 13 bases. The CDR3 sequence is CAGGGQLNTEAFF. In nucleotides, the CDR3 is TGTGCCGGGGGGGGGCAGCTGAACACTGAAGCTTTCTTT.

V is TRBV30 and J is TRBJ1-6; a possible D gene is TRBD1 (5 bases). V shed 1 base and J shed 5 bases, with 18 bases lying between them. The germline V gene has CDR1 GTSNPN and CDR2 SVGIG (reference sequence). The CDR3 has 17 amino acids. CDR3 sequence: CAWSGGQGLSDNSPLHF. The DNA of the CDR3 is TGTGCCTGGAGTGGGGGTCAGGGCTTATCCGATAATTCACCCCTCCACTTT.

The gene calls are TRBV28 and TRBJ1-1; no clear D gene. The CDR3 contains 13 residues. Per the germline V gene, CDR1 is MDHEN and CDR2 is SYDVKM. V was clipped by 6 bases and J by 0 bases, with 8 bases between them. The CDR3 protein is CASRRQMNTEAFF. The CDR3, as DNA: TGTGCCAGCAGACGGCAGATGAACACTGAAGCTTTCTTT.

The rearrangement uses TRBV7-2 and TRBJ2-1, with D perhaps matching TRBD2 (6 bases). CDR1 is SGHTA, CDR2 FQGNSA, per germline. V lost 5 bases to trimming and J lost 4 bases, with 21 bases between them. CDR3 size: 17 residues. CDR3 DNA: TGTGCCAGCAGCGTTCCCCCGGGACTCCGTCTATACAATGAGCAGTTCTTC. Translation: CASSVPPGLRLYNEQFF. The whole variable domain, remainder taken from reference TRBV7-2 and TRBJ2-1, is GAGVSQSPSNKVTEKGKDVELRCDPISGHTALYWYRQSLGQGLEFLIYFQGNSAPDKSGLPSDRFSAERTGGSVSTLTIQRTQQEDSAVYLCASSVPPGLRLYNEQFFGPGTRLTVL.

This clone was counted only a few times. Other nucleotide sequences in the sample specify the same CDR3. The gene calls are TRBV10-3 and TRBJ2-2, with D tentatively TRBD1 (5 bases). Trimming took off 2 bases at V and 1 base at J, with 8 bases between the two ends. CDR3 size: 15 residues. Germline V lookup: CDR1 ENHRY, CDR2 SYGVKD. CDR3 region: CAISERQGNTGELFF. CDR3 DNA sequence: TGTGCCATCAGTGAGAGGCAGGGGAACACCGGGGAGCTGTTTTTT.

The V call is TRBV10-1, the J call TRBJ2-1; 14 positions match TRBD2. The CDR3 contains 16 residues. CDR1 and CDR2 (germline): WNHNN, SYGVQD (reference sequence). Trimming took 3 bases from V and 8 from J; bases not matched to a gene: 6. This CDR3 is CASSDTGTSGSYEQFF. The CDR3 region has the DNA TGCGCCAGCAGTGACACCGGGACTAGCGGGAGCTATGAGCAGTTCTTC.

The V gene is TRBV6-5, the J gene TRBJ1-1, with a possible D match to TRBD1 (5 bases). CDR1 is MNHEY, CDR2 SVGAGI, per germline. V shed 5 bases and J shed 4 bases, with 14 bases lying between them. This CDR3 is built from 14 residues. The CDR3 loop reads CASSRQSFLTEAFF. The DNA for the CDR3 is TGTGCCAGCAGTAGACAGTCCTTCCTCACTGAAGCTTTCTTT.

This clone turned up a few times. The sample contains more than one DNA sequence encoding this CDR3. This chain joins TRBV7-9 and TRBJ1-1; D not resolved. The germline V gene has CDR1 SEHNR and CDR2 FQNEAQ (reference sequence). The V and J ends lost 3 bases and 0 bases respectively, with 5 bases between them. The CDR3 has 13 residues. CDR3 sequence: CASSFGLNTEAFF. The CDR3 DNA follows: TGTGCCAGCAGCTTTGGGCTGAACACTGAAGCTTTCTTT.

Regarding this clone: With a far larger clone one base away, a read error is the likely cause. J is TRBJ2-7 and V is TRBV7-9; D not certain. The CDR3 loop spans 13 amino acids. The germline V gene has CDR1 SEHNR and CDR2 FQNEAQ (reference sequence). The CDR3 bases are TGTGCCAGCAACTTAGTTTGGAGCTACGAGCAGTACTTC. This codes for CASNLVWSYEQYF.

V gene TRBV28 combines with J gene TRBJ1-1; D is uncertain. V gave up 11 bases and J gave up 7 bases, with 26 bases separating them. CDR1 and CDR2 (germline): MDHEN, SYDVKM. This CDR3 spans 15 amino acids. The DNA of the CDR3 is TGTGCCGCCAACACCCCGTCCGGCAATGAACTTGAAGCTTTCTTT. It specifies CAANTPSGNELEAFF.

The chain couples TRBV11-2 to TRBJ2-1; tentative D call: TRBD2 (5 bases). This CDR3 has 15 residues. V was trimmed by 0 bases and J by 4 bases, leaving 10 bases between them. CDR1 SGHAT and CDR2 FQNNGV come from the germline V gene. The CDR3 DNA reads as TGTGCCAGCAGCTTAGAAGTCGAGCGGTACAATGAGCAGTTCTTC. This sequence encodes CASSLEVERYNEQFF.

V gene TRBV14 combines with J gene TRBJ1-1; unclear D gene. CDR1 is SGHDN and CDR2 is FVKESK in the germline V gene. This CDR3 is built from 13 residues. V was shortened by 4 bases and J by 1 base, with 7 bases between the two germline ends. The CDR3 protein is CASSRTRNTEAFF. CDR3 nucleotide sequence: TGTGCCAGCAGCCGTACTAGGAACACTGAAGCTTTCTTT.

In its sample, this clone was seen a few times. The chain carries TRBV30 and TRBJ2-2, with a weak D call TRBD2 (5 bases). The ends were cut back, 5 bases at V and 3 bases at J, with 19 bases in the middle. The CDR3 sequence is 16 residues long. In germline, CDR1 is GTSNPN, CDR2 SVGIG (reference sequence). The CDR3 loop reads CAWAIATAKYTGELFF. In DNA, the CDR3 is TGTGCCTGGGCAATAGCGACGGCGAAGTACACCGGGGAGCTGTTTTTT.

The chain recombines TRBV6-5 with TRBJ1-5; D perhaps matches TRBD1 (5 bases). The CDR3 totals 14 residues. The V gene lost 4 bases and the J gene lost 6 bases, with 13 bases spanning the gap. Looked up from germline, CDR1 is MNHEY and CDR2 is SVGAGI. CDR3 sequence reads: CASSSPGLSQPQHF. The DNA for the CDR3 is TGTGCCAGCAGTTCACCGGGACTAAGTCAGCCCCAGCATTTT.

This chain uses TRBV5-4 with TRBJ1-2; 8 bases map to TRBD1. The CDR3 contains 15 residues. The germline V gene encodes CDR1 SGHNT and CDR2 YYREEE (reference sequence). With 0 bases clipped from V and 4 bases from J, the junction kept 5 bases outside the gene matches. CDR3 nucleotides: TGTGCCAGCAGCTTGGTTGGGACAGGAGCCTATGGCTACACCTTC. It codes for CASSLVGTGAYGYTF.

This clone was counted a single time. V gene TRBV5-1 combines with J gene TRBJ2-1; 11 bases are shared with TRBD2. V trimming: 4 bases; J trimming: 11 bases; junction bases outside the gene matches: 14. Per germline, CDR1 SGHRS and CDR2 YFSETQ. The CDR3 consists of 16 residues. The CDR3 region has the DNA TGCGCCAGCAGCCAGATGCTAGCGGGGGGCCTCGGGAAGCAGTTCTTC. Residues: CASSQMLAGGLGKQFF.

This sequence joins TRBV9 and TRBJ1-4; D remains ambiguous. Germline V gives CDR1 SGDLS, CDR2 YYNGEE. Trimming left V 0 bases short and J 4 bases short, with 10 bases between. This CDR3 is built from 15 residues. CDR3 region: CASSVEIGINEKLFF. The DNA of the CDR3 is TGTGCCAGCAGCGTAGAGATTGGGATTAATGAAAAACTGTTTTTT.

The chain links TRBV7-9 to TRBJ2-2; the D gene is possibly TRBD2 (5 bases). Germline V gene sequence: CDR1 SEHNR, CDR2 FQNEAQ (reference sequence). V lost 5 bases and J lost 4, with 20 bases in between. The length of the CDR3 is 17 residues. This chain's CDR3 is CASSPSTTGIGTGELFF. CDR3 nucleotides: TGTGCCAGCAGCCCTTCAACGACGGGGATCGGCACCGGGGAGCTGTTTTTT.

In its sample, this clone was seen a few times. The rearrangement joins TRBV5-1 to TRBJ2-2; D uncertain. The germline V gene has CDR1 SGHRS and CDR2 YFSETQ. The CDR3 contains 14 residues. Trimming removed 4 bases at V and 1 base at J, with 8 bases between. Here the CDR3 reads CASSQGRNTGELFF. The CDR3, as DNA: TGCGCCAGCAGCCAAGGACGGAACACCGGGGAGCTGTTTTTT.

The chain combines TRBV7-6 with TRBJ2-1; D might be TRBD1 or TRBD2, each matching 6 bases. The CDR3 consists of 15 residues. CDR1 and CDR2 (germline): SGHVS, FNYEAQ. V was pared by 6 bases and J by 12 bases, with 24 bases between. The CDR3 DNA sequence: TGTGCCAGCAGTATGGGACTTGGTGATAAGGGGGGGCAGTTCTTC. Encoded protein: CASSMGLGDKGGQFF.

This clone occurred a few times. The CDR3 DNA sequence: TGTGCCATCACCCAGGGCTCTGGAAACACCATATATTTT. Protein sequence: CAITQGSGNTIYF. This chain joins TRBV10-3 and TRBJ1-3; D is possibly TRBD1 (5 bases). V was shortened by 7 bases and J by 0 bases, with 7 bases between the two germline ends. This CDR3 comprises 13 residues. CDR1 and CDR2 (germline): ENHRY, SYGVKD.

This sequence joins TRBV29-1 and TRBJ2-5, with D hard to call. The CDR3 sequence is 13 residues long. Germline loops: CDR1 SQVTM, CDR2 ANQGSEA. V was trimmed by 7 bases and J by 4 bases, leaving 16 bases between them. CDR3 coding DNA: TGCAGCGCCTCATGGCAGGTCGGAGAGACCCAGTACTTC. Translation: CSASWQVGETQYF.

The J gene is TRBJ1-2, the V gene TRBV30; 7 nucleotides match TRBD1. This CDR3 is built from 15 residues. After removal of 8 bases from V and 2 bases from J, the junction contained 14 bases not matched to a gene. Germline CDR1 is GTSNPN and CDR2 is SVGIG (reference sequence). The CDR3 sequence is CAGRNIDRDNYGYTF. In nucleotides, the CDR3 is TGTGCCGGCCGGAACATTGACAGGGACAACTATGGCTACACCTTC.

The chain employs TRBV28 and TRBJ1-4; D remains ambiguous. This CDR3 is built from 13 residues. The germline V gene has CDR1 MDHEN and CDR2 SYDVKM. V was clipped by 8 bases and J by 1 base, with 8 bases between them. CDR3 in amino acids: CASVLRTNEKLFF. CDR3 coding DNA: TGTGCCAGCGTTCTAAGAACTAATGAAAAACTGTTTTTT.

The chain couples TRBV7-2 to TRBJ1-2; 9 bases map to TRBD1. CDR1 is SGHTA, CDR2 FQGNSA, per germline. The CDR3 consists of 16 residues. The junction had 9 bases not matched to a gene; V was cut back by 3 bases and J by 4 bases. The CDR3 region is CASSFGPGQGLYGYTF. DNA of the CDR3: TGTGCCAGCAGCTTCGGACCGGGACAGGGTCTCTATGGCTACACCTTC.